Listed below are T cell receptor beta chains from one sample, sequenced in a study of blood T cell repertoires in COVID-19. Here immunoSEQ multiplex PCR was the method, and the copy in TCRdb shows in-frame clones only, minus some. The table has some 170,000 clones, roughly 90% seen once. The sequenced sample was peripheral blood. These receptors were taken from a woman aged 45-60 years with acute or convalescent COVID-19. Both conserved end residues are part of each CDR3. Each record gives: J gene, V gene, CDR3 protein.

j_call: TRBJ2-3
v_call: TRBV5-1
cdr3_aa: CASSPTTGSSTDTQYF

j_call: TRBJ1-1
v_call: TRBV11-2
cdr3_aa: CASSFTGTAEAFF

j_call: TRBJ2-1
v_call: TRBV4-2
cdr3_aa: CASSPNQPSGGWYEQFF

j_call: TRBJ1-2
v_call: TRBV12-3/TRBV12-4
cdr3_aa: CAEYPAGYGYTF

j_call: TRBJ2-7
v_call: TRBV27
cdr3_aa: CASIPRPGSSYEQYF

j_call: TRBJ2-1
v_call: TRBV19
cdr3_aa: CASTAGRSTDEQFF

j_call: TRBJ1-6
v_call: TRBV5-6
cdr3_aa: CASSLSRRSSYNSPLHF

j_call: TRBJ1-6
v_call: TRBV3-1/TRBV3-2
cdr3_aa: CASSQGQGGSPLHF

j_call: TRBJ2-5
v_call: TRBV30
cdr3_aa: CAWSAGETQYF

j_call: TRBJ2-5
v_call: TRBV4-3
cdr3_aa: CASSQDLTGGETQYF

j_call: TRBJ1-2
v_call: TRBV5-6
cdr3_aa: CASSFGPGGGYGYTF

j_call: TRBJ1-1
v_call: TRBV11-3
cdr3_aa: CASSFSGLNTEAFF

j_call: TRBJ1-2
v_call: TRBV30
cdr3_aa: CAWSVRVGYTF

j_call: TRBJ2-3
v_call: TRBV19
cdr3_aa: CASSSKEGYVADTQYF

j_call: TRBJ1-2
v_call: TRBV4-1
cdr3_aa: CASSQDRDNRNYGYTF

j_call: TRBJ1-3
v_call: TRBV7-2
cdr3_aa: CASSPRAGSGGNTIYF

j_call: TRBJ1-6
v_call: TRBV3-1/TRBV3-2
cdr3_aa: CASSPAGGKDSPLHF

j_call: TRBJ2-3
v_call: TRBV9
cdr3_aa: CASSVGHAGDTQYF

j_call: TRBJ1-5
v_call: TRBV9
cdr3_aa: CASSADWNQPQHF

j_call: TRBJ1-2
v_call: TRBV7-2
cdr3_aa: CASSLVGGLQAGPYGYTF

j_call: TRBJ1-5
v_call: TRBV9
cdr3_aa: CASGETYSNQPQHF

j_call: TRBJ2-7
v_call: TRBV21-1
cdr3_aa: CASSIASPRTERYEQYF

j_call: TRBJ2-1
v_call: TRBV3-1/TRBV3-2
cdr3_aa: CASSQEGAGIDEQFF

j_call: TRBJ2-1
v_call: TRBV5-1
cdr3_aa: CASSEGASYNEQFF

j_call: TRBJ1-2
v_call: TRBV4-1
cdr3_aa: CASSQDRQGGIANYGYTF

j_call: TRBJ1-4
v_call: TRBV2
cdr3_aa: CASSDNRANEKLFF

j_call: TRBJ1-1
v_call: TRBV19
cdr3_aa: CASSIGTGGLNTEAFF

j_call: TRBJ1-3
v_call: TRBV20-1
cdr3_aa: CSASGAGGSGNTIYF

j_call: TRBJ2-2
v_call: TRBV6-5
cdr3_aa: CASRPPSGGVGELFF

j_call: TRBJ1-1
v_call: TRBV6-5
cdr3_aa: CASSLQRRRNEAFF

j_call: TRBJ2-7
v_call: TRBV5-1
cdr3_aa: CASSLKGTSGGSYEQYF

j_call: TRBJ1-2
v_call: TRBV2
cdr3_aa: CASIMTGGNYGYTF